The entry below gives a single TCR beta chain sequence along with its context. Its target is not known. The CDR3 runs 15 residues. The V end was cut by 8 bases, the J end by 2 bases, with 17 bases between. Germline-derived CDR1 and CDR2 are MNHEY and SMNVEV (reference sequence). This sample was taken from a study of T-cell memory formation after mild COVID-19. Turning to the study itself: Largely, TCR clusters stayed within a single donor. Study findings and constraints: Among clones contracting day 15 to 85, CD4/CD8 was balanced, whereas later expanders leaned CD4+. Researchers report contracting CD4+ clones mostly in CM and EM, with CD8+ clones in EMRA.

From the 5' RACE reads, TCRdb called clonotypes with MiXCR, one entry per CDR3 protein. The sample records around 220,000 distinct CDR3 sequences, roughly 15% being singletons. The sequencing sample was made of PBMCs or a T cell subset sorted from them (not recorded which). This TCR came from a young man who had mild COVID-19 (a few samples of this study predate the infection). Cell type and time point are not known. The chain couples TRBV27 to TRBJ2-3; the D is unclear. CDR3 residues: CASALRLAVTDTQYF. CDR3 in DNA: TGTGCCAGCGCCCTTAGGCTGGCGGTCACAGATACGCAGTATTTT.